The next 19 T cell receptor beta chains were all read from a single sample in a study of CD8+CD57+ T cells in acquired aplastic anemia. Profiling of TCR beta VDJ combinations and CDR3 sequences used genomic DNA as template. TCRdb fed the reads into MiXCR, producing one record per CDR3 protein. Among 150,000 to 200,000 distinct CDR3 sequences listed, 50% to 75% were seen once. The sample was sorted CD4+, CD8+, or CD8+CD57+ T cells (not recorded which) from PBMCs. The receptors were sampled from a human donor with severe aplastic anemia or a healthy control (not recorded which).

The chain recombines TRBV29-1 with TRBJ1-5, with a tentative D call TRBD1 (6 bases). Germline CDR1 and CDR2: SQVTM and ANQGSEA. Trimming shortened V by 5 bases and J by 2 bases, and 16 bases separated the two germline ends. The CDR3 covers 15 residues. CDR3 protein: CSVYLQGGGNQPQHF. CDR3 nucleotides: TGCAGCGTTTACCTACAGGGAGGAGGCAATCAGCCCCAGCATTTT.

The CDR3 DNA follows: TGTGCCAGCAGCTTATCGGACGGCGGCTATGGCTACACCTTC. It is translated as CASSLSDGGYGYTF. V gene TRBV11-2 combines with J gene TRBJ1-2; D gene uncertain. This CDR3 contains 14 residues. Germline CDR1 and CDR2: SGHAT and FQNNGV. The V end was cut by 2 bases, the J end by 4 bases, with 11 bases between.

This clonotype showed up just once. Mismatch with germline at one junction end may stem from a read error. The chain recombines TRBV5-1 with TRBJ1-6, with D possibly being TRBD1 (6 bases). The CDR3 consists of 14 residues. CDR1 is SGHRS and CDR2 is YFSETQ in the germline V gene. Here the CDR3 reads CTSSLQGSDSPLHF. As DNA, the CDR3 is TGCACCAGCAGCTTACAGGGTTCGGATTCACCCCTCCACTTT.

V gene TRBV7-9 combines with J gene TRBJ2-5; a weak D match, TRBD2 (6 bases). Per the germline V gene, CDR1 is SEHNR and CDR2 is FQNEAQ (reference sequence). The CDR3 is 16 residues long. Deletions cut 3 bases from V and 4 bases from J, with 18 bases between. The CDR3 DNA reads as TGTGCCAGCAGCTTTCCGACTAGTGGTAGTCCAGAGACCCAGTACTTC. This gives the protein CASSFPTSGSPETQYF.

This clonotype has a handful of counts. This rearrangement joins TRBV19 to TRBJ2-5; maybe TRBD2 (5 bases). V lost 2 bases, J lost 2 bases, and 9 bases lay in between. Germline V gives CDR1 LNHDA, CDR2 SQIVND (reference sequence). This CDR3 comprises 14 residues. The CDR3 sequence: CASSIHGDQETQYF. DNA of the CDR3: TGTGCCAGTAGTATACACGGGGATCAAGAGACCCAGTACTTC.

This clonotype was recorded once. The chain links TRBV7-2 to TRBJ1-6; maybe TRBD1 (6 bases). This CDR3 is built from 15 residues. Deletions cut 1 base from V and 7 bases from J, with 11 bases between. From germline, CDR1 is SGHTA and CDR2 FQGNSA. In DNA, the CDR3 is TGTGCCAGCAGCTTAGAGACAGGCCAAAATTCACCCCTCCACTTT. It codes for CASSLETGQNSPLHF.

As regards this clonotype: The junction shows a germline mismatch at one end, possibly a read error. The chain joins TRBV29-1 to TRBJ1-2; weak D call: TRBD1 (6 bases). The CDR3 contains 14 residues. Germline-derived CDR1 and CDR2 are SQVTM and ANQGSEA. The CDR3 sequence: CSVSGTLRGYDYTF. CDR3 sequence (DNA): TGCAGCGTTTCCGGGACGCTAAGGGGGTATGACTACACCTTT.

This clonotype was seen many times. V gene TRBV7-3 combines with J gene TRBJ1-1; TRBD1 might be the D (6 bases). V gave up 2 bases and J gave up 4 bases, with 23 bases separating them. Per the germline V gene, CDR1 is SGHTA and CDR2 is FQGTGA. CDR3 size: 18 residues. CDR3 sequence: CASSLRPGAGASSTEAFF. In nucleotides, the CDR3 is TGTGCCAGCAGCTTACGTCCGGGGGCAGGGGCTAGTAGCACTGAAGCTTTCTTT. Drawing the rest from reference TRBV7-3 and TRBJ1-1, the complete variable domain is GAGVSQTPSNKVTEKGKYVELRCDPISGHTALYWYRQSLGQGPEFLIYFQGTGAADDSGLPNDRFFAVRPEGSVSTLKIQRTERGDSAVYLCASSLRPGAGASSTEAFFGQGTRLTVV.

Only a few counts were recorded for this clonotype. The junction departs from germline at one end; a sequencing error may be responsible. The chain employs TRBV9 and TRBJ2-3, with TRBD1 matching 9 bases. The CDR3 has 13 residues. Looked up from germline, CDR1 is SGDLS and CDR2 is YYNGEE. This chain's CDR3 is CASSRTTGGTGHF. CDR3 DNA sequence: TGTGCCAGCAGCCGTACAACAGGGGGCACAGGTCATTTT.

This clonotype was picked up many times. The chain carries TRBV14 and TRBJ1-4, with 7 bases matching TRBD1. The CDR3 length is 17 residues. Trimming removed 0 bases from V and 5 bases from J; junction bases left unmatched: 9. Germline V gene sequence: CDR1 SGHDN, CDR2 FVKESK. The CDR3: CASSQEDRFSVNEKLFF. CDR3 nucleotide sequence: TGTGCCAGCAGCCAAGAGGACAGGTTCAGCGTGAATGAAAAACTGTTTTTT.

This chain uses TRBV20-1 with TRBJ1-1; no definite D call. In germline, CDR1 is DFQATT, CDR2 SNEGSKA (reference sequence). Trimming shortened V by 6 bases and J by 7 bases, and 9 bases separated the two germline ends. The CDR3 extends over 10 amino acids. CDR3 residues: CSAWTVEAFF. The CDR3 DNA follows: TGCAGTGCGTGGACGGTTGAAGCTTTCTTT.

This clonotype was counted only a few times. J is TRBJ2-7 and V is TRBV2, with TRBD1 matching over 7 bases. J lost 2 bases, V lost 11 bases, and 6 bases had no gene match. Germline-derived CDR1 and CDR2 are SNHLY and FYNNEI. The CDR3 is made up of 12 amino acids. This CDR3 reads CAGRQGAYEQYF. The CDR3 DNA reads TGTGCCGGACGACAGGGCGCCTACGAGCAGTACTTC.

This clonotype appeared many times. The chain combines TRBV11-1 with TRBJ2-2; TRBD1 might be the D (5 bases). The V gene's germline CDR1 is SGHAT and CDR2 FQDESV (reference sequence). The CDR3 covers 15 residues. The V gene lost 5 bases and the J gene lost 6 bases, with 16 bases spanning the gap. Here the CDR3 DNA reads TGTGCCAGCAGCCCTCGTTCTCTGGGGCCCGGGGAGCTGTTTTTT. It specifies CASSPRSLGPGELFF. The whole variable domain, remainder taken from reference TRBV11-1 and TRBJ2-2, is EAEVAQSPRYKITEKSQAVAFWCDPISGHATLYWYRQILGQGPELLVQFQDESVVDDSQLPKDRFSAERLKGVDSTLKIQPAELGDSAMYLCASSPRSLGPGELFFGEGSRLTVL.

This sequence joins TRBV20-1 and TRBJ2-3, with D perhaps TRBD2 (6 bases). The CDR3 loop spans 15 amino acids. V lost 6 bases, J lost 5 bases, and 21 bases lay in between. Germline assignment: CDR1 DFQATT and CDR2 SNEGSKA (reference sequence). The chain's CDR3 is CSAPNRERMEDTQYF. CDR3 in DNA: TGCAGTGCGCCAAACCGGGAGCGGATGGAAGATACGCAGTATTTT.

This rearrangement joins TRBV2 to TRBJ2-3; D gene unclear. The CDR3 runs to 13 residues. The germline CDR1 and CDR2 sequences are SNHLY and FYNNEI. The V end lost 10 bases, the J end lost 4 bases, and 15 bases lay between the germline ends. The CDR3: CAITDLQADTQYF. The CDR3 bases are TGTGCCATTACGGACCTTCAGGCAGATACGCAGTATTTT. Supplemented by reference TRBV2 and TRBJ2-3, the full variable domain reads EPEVTQTPSHQVTQMGQEVILRCVPISNHLYFYWYRQILGQKVEFLVSFYNNEISEKSEIFDDQFSVERPDGSNFTLKIRSTKLEDSAMYFCAITDLQADTQYFGPGTRLTVL.

Here the CDR3 reads CASSPPSLYEQYF. Here the CDR3 DNA reads TGTGCCAGCTCACCACCGAGCCTCTACGAGCAGTACTTC. V gene TRBV18 combines with J gene TRBJ2-7, with no clear D. V lost 0 bases and J lost 3, with 6 bases in between. The CDR3 is made up of 13 amino acids. Germline loops: CDR1 KGHSH, CDR2 LQKENI. The entire variable domain, with the rest obtained from reference TRBV18 and TRBJ2-7, is as follows: NAGVMQNPRHLVRRRGQEARLRCSPMKGHSHVYWYRQLPEEGLKFMVYLQKENIIDESGMPKERFSAEFPKEGPSILRIQQVVRGDSAAYFCASSPPSLYEQYFGPGTRLTVT.

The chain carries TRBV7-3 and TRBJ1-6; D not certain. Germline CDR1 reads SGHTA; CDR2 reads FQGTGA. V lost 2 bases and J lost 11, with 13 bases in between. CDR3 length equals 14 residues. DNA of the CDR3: TGTGCCAGCAGCTTAGCTGGAGGTTGGGCACCCCTCCACTTT. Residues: CASSLAGGWAPLHF.

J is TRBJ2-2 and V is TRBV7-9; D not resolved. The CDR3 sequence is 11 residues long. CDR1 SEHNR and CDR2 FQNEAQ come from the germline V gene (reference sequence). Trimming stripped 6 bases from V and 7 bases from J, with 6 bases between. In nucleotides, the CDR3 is TGTGCCAGCAGACATAGCGGGGAGCTGTTTTTT. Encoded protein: CASRHSGELFF.

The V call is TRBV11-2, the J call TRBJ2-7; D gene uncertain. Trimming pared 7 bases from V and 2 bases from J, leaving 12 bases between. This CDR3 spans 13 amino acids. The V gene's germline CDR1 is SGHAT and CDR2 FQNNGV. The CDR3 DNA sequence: TGTGCCAGCAAGGGCCCCGATGCCTACGAGCAGTACTTC. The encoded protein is CASKGPDAYEQYF.